The 5 T cell receptor beta chains below come from one sample, sequenced in a study of T-cell memory formation after mild COVID-19. TCRdb called the 5' RACE reads again in MiXCR, with one record for every CDR3 protein. The sample yields 550,000 to 700,000 distinct CDR3 sequences, about 18% seen once. The sample consisted of PBMCs or a T cell subset sorted from them (not recorded which). Every receptor here comes from an adult woman who had mild COVID-19 (a few samples of this study predate the infection). Cell type and time point are not known.

The chain is built from TRBV7-9 and TRBJ2-2; TRBD2 matches at 11 bases. This CDR3 spans 18 amino acids. CDR1 SEHNR and CDR2 FQNEAQ come from the germline V gene (reference sequence). J was trimmed by 6 bases and V by 1 base; bases with no gene match: 10. CDR3 nucleotide sequence: TGTGCCAGCAGCTTAGGTGGTTCGACTAGCGGGATGGCCGGGGAGCTGTTTTTT. This gives the protein CASSLGGSTSGMAGELFF.

This clonotype has more than one count but fewer than ten. The chain couples TRBV10-3 to TRBJ2-7; 11 bases fit TRBD2. The V and J ends lost 3 bases and 0 bases, in that order; junction bases with no gene match: 13. Germline values: CDR1 ENHRY, CDR2 SYGVKD. The CDR3 spans 19 residues. Written as DNA, the CDR3 is TGTGCCATCAGTGACCTAGCGGGGGGATATATAACGAGCTCCTACGAGCAGTACTTC. Translating it yields CAISDLAGGYITSSYEQYF.

The chain has TRBV24-1 and TRBJ2-3, with D possibly being TRBD1 or TRBD2 (5 bases each). Between the trimmed V and J ends, which lost 4 bases and 2 bases, there was a span of 12 bases. There are 15 residues in the CDR3. Germline CDR1 is KGHDR and CDR2 is SFDVKD. CDR3 residues: CATSDRDGSTDTQYF. The CDR3 DNA reads as TGTGCCACCAGTGACCGGGACGGCTCCACAGATACGCAGTATTTT.

The gene calls are TRBV12-3 or TRBV12-4 and TRBJ1-2, with 9 nucleotides matching TRBD1. The CDR3 loop spans 15 amino acids. The J segment lost 4 bases and the V segment lost 6 bases, leaving 9 bases of the junction unmatched. This CDR3 reads CASSSPGQGLYGYTF. The CDR3 region has the DNA TGTGCCAGCAGCTCGCCGGGACAGGGCCTCTATGGCTACACCTTC.

The chain uses TRBV24-1 and TRBJ2-3, with 8 bases matching TRBD2. The V gene end was trimmed by 8 bases and the J gene end by 1 base; junction bases not matched to a gene: 10. CDR1 and CDR2 from the germline V gene are KGHDR and SFDVKD. The CDR3 loop spans 16 amino acids. The CDR3 loop is CATMGSAGGRTDTQYF. The CDR3 nucleotides are TGTGCCACCATGGGTTCGGCGGGAGGTCGCACAGATACGCAGTATTTT.